Listed here is a single T cell receptor (beta chain). This clonotype has ten or more counts. The antigen this receptor binds is unknown. Base qualities are not recorded, but no much larger clone differs from it by a single base. This sample is drawn from a study of identical twins (dated by TCRdb to 2016 to 2018). General notes on the study: The study deep-sequenced TCR alpha and beta repertoires from monozygotic twins, unrelated adults of various ages and cord blood to test whether fetal clonotypes persist. To rule out contamination, replicate twin experiments were performed at different times with different library preparation protocols. General findings and caveats noted by the study authors: Conclusions relied on cross-sectional statistical analysis, since the same donors could not be followed over many years. Recombination models systematically underestimated out-of-frame TCR alpha sharing in monozygotic twins but agreed with sharing between unrelated individuals. Compared with coincidental sharing between unrelated individuals, out-of-frame TCR alpha sequences shared between twins showed an excess of sequences with low generation probability. The excess sharing between twins in beta out-of-frame sequences was weaker because fewer shared sequences reduced the signal-to-noise ratio. Fewer insertions were carried by abundant cord blood beta clonotypes, a similar but weaker trend appeared in young adult naive repertoires, and no such trend appeared in memory repertoires. Invariant T cells such as MAIT and iNKT could partly confound zero-insertion analyses, though diverse VJ usage argued against this for most clonotypes.

The library came from 5' RACE. The data were produced on an Illumina HiSeq 2000. Template switching added a universal primer binding site, and the final cDNA carried a unique molecular identifier that allowed TCR cDNA molecules to be counted accurately. Specific primers in the conserved constant-segment region were used to synthesize first-strand cDNA for the TCR alpha and beta chains. To control for contamination, every cDNA library was double barcoded, receiving both a SMART-Mk sample barcode and Illumina barcodes. TruSeq adapter sequences, together with Illumina sample barcodes, were added in two successive PCR steps. Sequencing of the TCR alpha and beta cDNA libraries was done on the Illumina HiSeq platform using custom primers. In the original analysis: MiGEC processed the raw reads to extract unique molecular identifiers, while MiXCR was used to determine the CDR3 positions. Recombination models were inferred per individual with the repgenHMM and IGoR tools using an EM algorithm. Shared clonotypes were analyzed with the tcR package in R, and sharing was normalized by the product of cloneset sizes. To study raw recombination without the effects of thymic and clonal selection, out-of-frame nonproductive sequences were analyzed. Starting from the raw public reads, TCRdb applied fastp trimming at Q25, assembled clones with MiXCR and retained in-frame beta chains. A single entry per CDR3 protein holds the most common genes and DNA from its merged rows. The V and J calls shown here were made by TCRdb, not taken from the authors' results. The sample table lists hundreds of thousands of distinct CDR3 sequences, less than 7% of them with a count of one. 1.5% to 2% of the sample is held by the ten biggest clonotypes.

The germline V gene gives CDR1 as SGHTA and CDR2 as FQGNSA. V is cut back by 1 base and J by 5 bases, with 7 bases in the junction unmatched. The CDR3 numbers 16 residues from cysteine through phenylalanine. The only DNA kept is the CDR3, 48 bases in frame from the first base. Every donor in the study was a healthy Caucasian. The researchers also sequenced three unrelated adults who were not twins: a male aged 18 to 29, a male aged 50 to 59, and a female aged 50 to 59. Miltenyi CD45RO+ enrichment and human naive T-cell isolation kits were used to isolate memory (CD45RO+) and naive T cells from PBMC. The sample was naive T cells sorted from blood. The intended sense of this specimen's cell subset or site label: cells isolated with a human naive T-cell isolation kit. This receptor was obtained from a man aged 18 to 30 in good health. The sequence links TRBV7-2 to TRBJ2-1; 8 central nucleotides agree with TRBD2. The CDR3 is CASSLGRTSRNNEQFF. The DNA sequence reads TGTGCCAGCAGCTTAGGACGGACTAGCAGAAACAATGAGCAGTTCTTC. The CDR3 plus the reference TRBV7-2 and TRBJ2-1 genes for the other parts give the full variable domain: GAGVSQSPSNKVTEKGKDVELRCDPISGHTALYWYRQSLGQGLEFLIYFQGNSAPDKSGLPSDRFSAERTGGSVSTLTIQRTQQEDSAVYLCASSLGRTSRNNEQFFGPGTRLTVL.